The entry below describes one T cell receptor beta chain. The data were obtained in a study of blood T cell repertoires in COVID-19. In the study overall: Acute and convalescent COVID-19 specimens originated in the United States, Italy and Spain. PBMCs, B-cell-depleted T cells, or T cells provided the cDNA or gDNA that made up the material.

Germline V gene sequence: CDR1 SQVTM, CDR2 ANQGSEA. The V end lost 7 bases, the J end lost 2 bases, and 11 bases lay between the germline ends. CDR3 length: 12 residues. During active infection, Seattle patients enrolled and were then monitored through disease. In the authors' methods: Reference gene primer amplification yielded estimated nucleated cell counts. The assay was immunoSEQ multiplex PCR, and TCRdb's table has in-frame clones only and misses some. The DNA gave D and trimming, while V, J and clone size come from that table. The table shows roughly 120,000 clones, with roughly 90% occurring only once.

The sequence was obtained from a man aged 50 to 60 with COVID-19, enrolled during active disease. The chain has TRBV29-1 and TRBJ1-1, with no clear D. The specimen was peripheral blood. CDR3 nucleotide sequence: TGCAGCGGTTACCGGGGAAACACTGAAGCTTTCTTT. It yields the protein CSGYRGNTEAFF.